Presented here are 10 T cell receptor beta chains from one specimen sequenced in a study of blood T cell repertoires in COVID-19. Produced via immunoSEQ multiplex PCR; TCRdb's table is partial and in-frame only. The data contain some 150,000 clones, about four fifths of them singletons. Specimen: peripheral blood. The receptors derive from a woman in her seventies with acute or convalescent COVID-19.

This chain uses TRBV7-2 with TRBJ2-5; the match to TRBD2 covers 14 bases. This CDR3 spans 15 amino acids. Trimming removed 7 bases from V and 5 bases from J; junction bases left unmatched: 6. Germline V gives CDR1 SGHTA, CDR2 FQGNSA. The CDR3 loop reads CASKGTSGRGETQYF. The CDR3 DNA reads TGTGCCAGCAAGGGGACTAGCGGGAGAGGTGAGACCCAGTACTTC.

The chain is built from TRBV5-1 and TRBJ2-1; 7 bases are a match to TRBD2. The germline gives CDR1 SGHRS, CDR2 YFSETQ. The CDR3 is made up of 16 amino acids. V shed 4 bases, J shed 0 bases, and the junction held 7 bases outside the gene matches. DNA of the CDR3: TGCGCCAGCAGCCCCGAGCGGGGCAGCTCCTACAATGAGCAGTTCTTC. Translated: CASSPERGSSYNEQFF.

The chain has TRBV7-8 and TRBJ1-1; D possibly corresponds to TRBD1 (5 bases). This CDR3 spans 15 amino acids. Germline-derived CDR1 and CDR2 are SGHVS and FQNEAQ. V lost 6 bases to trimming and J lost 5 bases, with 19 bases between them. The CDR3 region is CASSSREGFKTEAFF. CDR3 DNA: TGTGCCAGCAGTTCCAGGGAGGGGTTCAAGACTGAAGCTTTCTTT.

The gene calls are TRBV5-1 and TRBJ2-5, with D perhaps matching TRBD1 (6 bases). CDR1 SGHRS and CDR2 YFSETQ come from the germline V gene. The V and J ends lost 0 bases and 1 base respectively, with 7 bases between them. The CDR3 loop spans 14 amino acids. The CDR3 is CASSLGQVQETQYF. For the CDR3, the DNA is TGCGCCAGCAGCTTGGGACAGGTCCAAGAGACCCAGTACTTC.

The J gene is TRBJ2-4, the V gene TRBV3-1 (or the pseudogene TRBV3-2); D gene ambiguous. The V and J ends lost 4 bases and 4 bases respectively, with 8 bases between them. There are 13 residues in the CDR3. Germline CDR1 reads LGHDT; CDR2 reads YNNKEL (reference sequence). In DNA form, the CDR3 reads TGTGCCAGCAGCCTAGACACTAAAAACATTCAGTACTTC. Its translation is CASSLDTKNIQYF.

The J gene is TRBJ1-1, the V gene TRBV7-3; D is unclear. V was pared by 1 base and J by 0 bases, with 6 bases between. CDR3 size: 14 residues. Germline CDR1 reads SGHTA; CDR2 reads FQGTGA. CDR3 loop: CASSLRGMNTEAFF. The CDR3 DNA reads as TGTGCCAGCAGCTTAAGAGGAATGAACACTGAAGCTTTCTTT.

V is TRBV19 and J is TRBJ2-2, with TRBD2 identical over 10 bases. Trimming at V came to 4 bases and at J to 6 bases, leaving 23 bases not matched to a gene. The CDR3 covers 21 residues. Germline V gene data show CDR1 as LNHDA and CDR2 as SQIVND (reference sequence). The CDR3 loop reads CASSSMGKRRGLAGVSGELFF. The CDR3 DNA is TGTGCCAGTAGTAGTATGGGGAAAAGAAGGGGGCTAGCGGGAGTCTCCGGGGAGCTGTTTTTT.

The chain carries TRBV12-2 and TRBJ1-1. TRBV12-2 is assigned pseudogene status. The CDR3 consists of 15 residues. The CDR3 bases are TGTGCAAGTCGCTTAGAGCTGAGGGCAGACACTGAAGCTTTCTTT. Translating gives CASRLELRADTEAFF.

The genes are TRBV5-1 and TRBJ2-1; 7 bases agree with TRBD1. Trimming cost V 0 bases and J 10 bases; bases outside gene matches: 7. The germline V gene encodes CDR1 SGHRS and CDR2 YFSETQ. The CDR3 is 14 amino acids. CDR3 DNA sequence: TGCGCCAGCAGCTTGGAGGGGACAGTGACGGAGCAGTTCTTC. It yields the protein CASSLEGTVTEQFF.

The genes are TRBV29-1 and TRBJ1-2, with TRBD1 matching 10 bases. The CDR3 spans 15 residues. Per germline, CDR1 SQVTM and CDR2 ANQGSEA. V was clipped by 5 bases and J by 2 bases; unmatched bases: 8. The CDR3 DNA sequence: TGCAGCGTTAGGCCAGGGGGACAGGGGAACTATGGCTACACCTTC. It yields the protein CSVRPGGQGNYGYTF.